The subject of this entry is one T cell receptor beta chain. The antigen is unknown. This PCR relied on a set of 60 Vbeta primers and 13 Jbeta primers. The authors' processing: Counted up in a later analysis, unique TCR beta chains came to about 80 million, with some 11 million shared. Using immunoSEQ multiplex PCR, the repertoire was profiled, and TCRdb retains in-frame clones only, with some absent. The DNA gave D and trimming, while V, J and clone size come from that table. The sample has roughly 190,000 clones, around 86% seen once. The source of the sample is a study of cytomegalovirus exposure and HLA in healthy donors. Study results and caveats: As a later analysis revealed, the rate of TCR association differed by HLA locus, with DRB1 most and HLA-C fewest. It is likely that the observed cluster of highly shared sequence variants was a sequencing artifact.

This CDR3 comprises 17 residues. This clonotype originated in a woman aged 45-59 years in good health and CMV-seropositive. This chain joins TRBV1 and TRBJ1-1; the DNA was not used to check the table's D call, TRBD1. TRBV1 is a pseudogene locus. The sequencing sample was made of PBMCs. Here the CDR3 DNA reads TGCACCAGCAGCCAAGAAACAGGGGACCTAATGAACACTGAAGCTTTCTTT. This codes for CTSSQETGDLMNTEAFF.